The 14 T cell receptor beta chains below come from one sample, sequenced in a study of blood T cells in healthy people across ages. A second PCR, run for roughly 7 to 11 cycles, used a sample-barcoded 5' primer plus a J-beta primer mix. Each CDR3 protein gets one entry after TCRdb re-called the 5' RACE reads with MiXCR. The sample records about 690,000 distinct CDR3 sequences, less than 45% being singletons. Sequencing was done on a sample of blood. These receptors all stem from a man older than 75 in good health.

This clonotype was detected a few times. The chain employs TRBV4-1 and TRBJ2-5; 12 positions agree with TRBD2. The CDR3 is 18 amino acids. The germline CDR1 and CDR2 sequences are MGHRA and YSYEKL. V gave up 7 bases and J gave up 0 bases; unmatched junction bases: 12. The CDR3 sequence: CASTQGGLAGGYQETQYF. As DNA, the CDR3 is TGCGCCAGCACCCAGGGAGGGCTAGCGGGGGGGTACCAAGAGACCCAGTACTTC.

There are a few counts of this clonotype. V usage is TRBV15 and J usage is TRBJ1-2, with 8 positions matching TRBD1. After removal of 3 bases from V and 8 bases from J, the junction contained 5 bases not matched to a gene. The CDR3 extends over 13 amino acids. Germline V gene lookup returns CDR1 LNHNV and CDR2 YYDKDF (reference sequence). This CDR3 reads CATSRDRVGGYTF. The CDR3 DNA reads TGTGCCACCAGCAGGGACAGGGTGGGCGGCTACACCTTC.

V gene TRBV7-2 combines with J gene TRBJ2-7, with a weak D call TRBD2 (6 bases). Trimming pared 11 bases from V and 4 bases from J, leaving 12 bases between. Germline-derived CDR1 and CDR2 are SGHTA and FQGNSA. The CDR3 sequence is 11 residues long. DNA for the CDR3: TGTGCCCGTGGGACTGAATACGAGCAGTACTTC. Translation gives CARGTEYEQYF.

Concerning this clonotype: This clone may be a read error of a much larger clone one base away. The chain recombines TRBV7-2 with TRBJ1-6; no clear D gene. CDR1 and CDR2 from the germline V gene are SGHTA and FQGNSA. V was shortened by 1 base and J by 12 bases, with 22 bases between the two germline ends. The CDR3 loop spans 17 amino acids. The CDR3 region is CASSLERGGARGLPLHF. In nucleotides, the CDR3 is TGTGCCAGCAGCTTAGAGAGAGGAGGAGCCAGAGGGTTACCCCTCCACTTT.

A few counts support this clonotype. The rearrangement uses TRBV12-3 or TRBV12-4 and TRBJ1-5; no clear D gene. CDR3 length: 13 residues. The germline V and J ends were trimmed by 2 bases and 5 bases, with 7 bases remaining between them. The CDR3 DNA sequence: TGTGCCAGCAGTTTATTCGGTGATCAGCCCCAGCATTTT. Its protein product is CASSLFGDQPQHF.

This clonotype has just a few counts. This chain uses TRBV4-3 with TRBJ2-7; D may correspond to TRBD1 or TRBD2 (5 bases each). There are 13 residues in the CDR3. Per germline, CDR1 LGHNA and CDR2 YSLEER. V lost 1 base to trimming and J lost 3 bases, with 7 bases between them. The CDR3 reads CASSQGDGYEQYF. The CDR3 DNA sequence: TGCGCCAGCAGCCAAGGGGACGGCTACGAGCAGTACTTC.

For this clonotype: This may stem from a read error, because a much larger clone lies one nucleotide away. This rearrangement joins TRBV6-2 or TRBV6-3 to TRBJ2-1; 11 bases map to TRBD1. The CDR3 sequence is 14 residues long. CDR1 and CDR2 (germline): MNHEY, SVGEGT. Germline trimming cut 2 bases from V and 10 bases from J; bases unmatched to any gene: 4. The CDR3 DNA reads TGTGCCAGCAGTTACGGACAGGGGGCCTACGAGCAGTTCTTC. Amino acid sequence: CASSYGQGAYEQFF.

The chain is built from TRBV20-1 and TRBJ2-3, with D maybe TRBD1 (6 bases). The germline CDR1 and CDR2 sequences are DFQATT and SNEGSKA (reference sequence). With 0 bases removed from V and 1 base from J, the gap between germline ends came to 20 bases. The CDR3 contains 18 residues. DNA of the CDR3: TGCAGTGCTAGAGATCCTCTGGCAGGGGATACTCGCACAGATACGCAGTATTTT. Translating gives CSARDPLAGDTRTDTQYF.

This clonotype was recorded only once. V is TRBV27 and J is TRBJ2-5; 7 bases match TRBD2. With V trimmed by 6 bases and J by 4 bases, 5 bases remained unmatched. The CDR3 covers 13 residues. CDR1 is MNHEY, CDR2 SMNVEV, per germline (reference sequence). CDR3 amino acids: CASSGGSRETQYF. Here the CDR3 DNA reads TGTGCCAGCAGCGGCGGGAGTAGAGAGACCCAGTACTTC.

This clonotype turned up a few times. The V call is TRBV2, the J call TRBJ2-5; TRBD1 is a possible D gene (5 bases). CDR1 is SNHLY and CDR2 is FYNNEI in the germline V gene. This CDR3 has 12 amino acids. V gave up 8 bases and J gave up 4 bases, with 11 bases separating them. CDR3: CASQGLAETQYF. DNA for the CDR3: TGTGCCAGCCAGGGATTGGCAGAGACCCAGTACTTC.

The V call is TRBV7-2, the J call TRBJ2-4, with TRBD2 matching 15 bases. The assigned J gene may be wrong: the sequence end matches TRBJ2-7 better. Germline values: CDR1 SGHTA, CDR2 FQGNSA. There are 16 residues in the CDR3. The CDR3 loop reads CASSFWTSGGVDEQYF. Written as DNA, the CDR3 is TGTGCCAGCAGCTTCTGGACTAGCGGGGGGGTTGACGAGCAGTACTTC.

This clonotype was seen a handful of times. This chain uses TRBV28 with TRBJ1-6; D remains ambiguous. This CDR3 is built from 12 residues. CDR1 and CDR2 (germline): MDHEN, SYDVKM. Between the trimmed V and J ends, which lost 7 bases and 7 bases, there was a span of 8 bases. CDR3 in DNA: TGTGCCAGCACCCGTGCAAATTCACCCCTCCACTTT. Translation gives CASTRANSPLHF.

This chain links TRBV6-4 with TRBJ2-7; tentative D call: TRBD1 (6 bases). The J call could be wrong; TRBJ2-5 is a better fit for the DNA end. CDR1 is MRHNA, CDR2 SNTAGT, per germline. This CDR3 has 13 residues. The CDR3 nucleotides read TGTGCCAGCAGTGCAGTACAGGGAGAGACCCAGTACTTC. Translating gives CASSAVQGETQYF.

This chain links TRBV9 with TRBJ2-1; D gene unclear. Trimming shortened V by 2 bases and J by 0 bases, and 15 bases separated the two germline ends. The CDR3 sequence is 17 residues long. Germline assignment: CDR1 SGDLS and CDR2 YYNGEE. The CDR3 coding sequence is TGTGCCAGCAGCGTCCTTAGGAGTACGAGCTCCTACAATGAGCAGTTCTTC. Amino acid sequence: CASSVLRSTSSYNEQFF.